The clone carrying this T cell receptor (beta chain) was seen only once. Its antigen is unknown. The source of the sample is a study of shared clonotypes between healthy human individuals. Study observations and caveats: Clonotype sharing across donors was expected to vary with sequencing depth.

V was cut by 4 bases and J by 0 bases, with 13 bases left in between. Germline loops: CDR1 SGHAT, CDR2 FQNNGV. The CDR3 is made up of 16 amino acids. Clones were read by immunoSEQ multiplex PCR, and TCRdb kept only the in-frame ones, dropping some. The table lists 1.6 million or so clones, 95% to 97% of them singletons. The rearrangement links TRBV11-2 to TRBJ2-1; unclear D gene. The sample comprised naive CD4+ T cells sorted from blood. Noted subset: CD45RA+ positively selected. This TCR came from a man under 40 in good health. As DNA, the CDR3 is TGTGCCAGCAGCTCTTGGGGTACCCGCTCCTACAATGAGCAGTTCTTC. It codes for CASSSWGTRSYNEQFF.